The present entry profiles one T cell receptor (beta chain) with its context. The CDR3 contains 18 residues. From germline, CDR1 is MDHEN and CDR2 SYDVKM. Losses at the gene ends were 3 bases for V and 2 bases for J; bases not matched to a gene: 15. These data originate in a study of blood T cell repertoires in COVID-19. The method was immunoSEQ multiplex PCR; TCRdb's version includes in-frame clones alone and lacks a portion of them. Among 500,000 or so clones listed, 87% were seen once. The V and J genes are TRBV28 and TRBJ2-7, with 8 bases identical to TRBD2. The sequencing sample was made of PBMCs or T cells enriched from blood (not recorded which). This TCR was sampled from a woman between 18 and 29 years old who had recovered from COVID-19. Here the CDR3 DNA reads TGTGCCAGCAGTTTGCACCGGGGAAGCGGGGGAGGCACCTACGAGCAGTACTTC. Translated, it gives CASSLHRGSGGGTYEQYF. The whole variable domain, remainder taken from reference TRBV28 and TRBJ2-7, is DVKVTQSSRYLVKRTGEKVFLECVQDMDHENMFWYRQDPGLGLRLIYFSYDVKMKEKGDIPEGYSVSREKKERFSLILESASTNQTSMYLCASSLHRGSGGGTYEQYFGPGTRLTVT.